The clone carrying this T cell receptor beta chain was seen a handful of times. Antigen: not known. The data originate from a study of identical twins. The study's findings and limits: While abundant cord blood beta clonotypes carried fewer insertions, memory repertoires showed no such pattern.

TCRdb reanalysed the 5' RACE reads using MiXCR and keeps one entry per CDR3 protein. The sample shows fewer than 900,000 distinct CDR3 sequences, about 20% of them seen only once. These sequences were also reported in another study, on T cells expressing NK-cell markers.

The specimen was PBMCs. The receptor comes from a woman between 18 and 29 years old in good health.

CDR3 in amino acids: CASSWGERGSYEQYF. CDR3 bases: TGCGCCAGCAGCTGGGGGGAGAGGGGCTCCTACGAGCAGTACTTC. V gene TRBV5-1 combines with J gene TRBJ2-7; TRBD2 is a possible D gene (6 bases). V was shortened by 3 bases and J by 0 bases, with 13 bases between the two germline ends. Germline CDR1 and CDR2: SGHRS and YFSETQ. The CDR3 runs to 15 residues.